This T cell receptor beta chain was found in a study of T cells in Graves' hyperthyroidism and ophthalmopathy (dated 2019 in TCRdb). For the study in its entirety: Peripheral blood samples were taken at the time of initial diagnosis, prior to any treatment. To identify distinguishing TCR V-J signatures, a discovery cohort of 100 patients was used, comprising some 43 with Graves' ophthalmopathy and 57 with stable Graves' hyperthyroidism. Prospective prediction of ophthalmopathy was tested in an independent validation cohort of some 19 hyperthyroidism patients and 15 to 17 patients who later progressed to ophthalmopathy. For training and testing, the 110 or so patients in the discovery cohort were randomly divided in a 7:3 ratio. In about six Graves' hyperthyroidism patients, the study also compared T-cell repertoires from thyroid tissue with T-cell repertoires from blood. After sampling, hyperthyroidism patients received methimazole starting at 30 mg daily, and ophthalmopathy patients received high-dose intravenous methylprednisolone. The paper describes TCR Vbeta CDR3 sequencing of around 130 peripheral blood samples, made up of roughly 40 ophthalmopathy patients, some 76 hyperthyroidism patients and 17 progressor patients.

General findings and caveats noted by the study authors: In validation, the model predicted progression to ophthalmopathy with 60% to 71% sensitivity and 72.22% specificity, a median of roughly seven months before onset. A 13 V-J signature model separated ophthalmopathy from stable hyperthyroidism, with over 85% sensitivity and roughly 81% specificity in cross-validation and 80%/75% in testing. Sample size was not statistically predetermined, and investigators were not blinded to group allocation. Blood samples also contained most of the expanded thyroid clonotypes (frequency above 0.001), which suggests that blood repertoires may reflect thyroid immune responses.

The germline V gene supplies CDR1 MDHEN and CDR2 SYDVKM. V has 2 bases trimmed and J has 5 bases trimmed; junction bases matching no gene number 6. The CDR3 numbers 14 residues from cysteine through phenylalanine. CDR3 DNA only is kept here, 42 bases in frame from base 1. TCR beta CDR3 regions were amplified from RNA transcripts. The first round of RT-PCR for the TCR CDR3 was performed with the HTBI primer set and the Qiagen OneStep RT-PCR kit. Libraries were constructed in a second round of multiplex PCR, after which size selection and purification were performed. Sequencing of the libraries was done on an Illumina HiSeq2000 using paired-end 100 bp reads. The authors' pipeline ran thus. Raw data were processed with SOAPnuke, discarding reads with adapters, uncalled bases, mean Phred below 15, or no exact constant-primer or identifier match. High-quality paired reads were merged using COPE v1.2.5, and each unique nucleotide sequence was defined as a clonotype. Clonotypes were aligned to IMGT TRBV, TRBD and TRBJ reference segments using MiTCR v1.1. The analysis was restricted to V-J combinations with a frequency above 0.0001, which together covered 99.2% of the repertoires. The TCS score was defined as the ratio of F50 (clonal expansion) to E x V (chaos), calculated using BLOSUM62-based TCRdist between CDR3 peptides within each V-J. Welch's t-statistics and random forest reduced around 550 V-J features to some 14, which were used in a naive Bayes classifier (R e1071). TCRdb applied fastp at Q25 and MiXCR to the public reads, then kept only in-frame beta chains. When rows share a CDR3 protein, they turn into one entry using the most common DNA and genes. For this entry, the V and J calls and clone size follow TCRdb and not the study's own pipeline. This sample is represented by approximately 620,000 distinct CDR3 sequences; around 14% of them were singletons. Roughly 5.5% of the sample rests with the top ten.

Hyperthyroidism patients were newly diagnosed, with disease duration under 2 months, and aged 18 to 65 years. Exclusion was applied to patients with uncontrolled infections, other autoimmune diseases, pregnancy or lactation. Clinical symptoms, serum thyroxine and TRAb, thyroid ultrasound, and orbital computed tomography formed the basis for the diagnoses. For progressor patients, blood was drawn at the first diagnosis of hyperthyroidism, before any ophthalmopathy symptoms had appeared. PBMCs were isolated from more than 8 ml of fresh peripheral blood by Ficoll-Paque density gradient centrifugation. Progressor patients were first diagnosed with Graves' hyperthyroidism and then developed ophthalmopathy during follow-up. Trizol reagent was used to extract total RNA, and RNA quality was then checked on an Agilent 2100 Bioanalyzer. This clonotype was seen many times. No antigen is known for it. One base away there is no much larger clone; base qualities are not given.

This receptor was obtained from a woman aged 25 to 39 with Graves' hyperthyroidism that later progressed to Graves' ophthalmopathy. The rearranged chain carries TRBV28 and TRBJ2-7; TRBD2 lines up with 7 middle nucleotides. Sequencing used blood. The CDR3 region has the sequence CASSLTGTTNEQYF. The DNA sequence reads TGTGCCAGCAGTTTAACCGGGACTACGAACGAGCAGTACTTC.